A single sample gave rise to the 9 T cell receptor beta chains below, sequenced in a study of OX40 agonist ivuxolimab in advanced cancers. The assay was immunoSEQ multiplex PCR, and TCRdb's table has in-frame clones only and misses some. The repertoire holds about 98,000 clones, just under 95% seen once, with 0.2% to 0.3% in the top ten. The starting material was CD4+ or CD8+ T cells sorted from blood, obtained in a trial of the OX40 agonist ivuxolimab. These receptors came from an adult with an advanced solid tumor such as melanoma, head and neck, liver or kidney cancer.

This clone was counted once. The chain is built from TRBV9 and TRBJ2-4; D is unresolved. The length of the CDR3 is 13 residues. From germline, CDR1 is SGDLS and CDR2 YYNGEE. The V and J ends lost 3 bases and 0 bases respectively, with 4 bases between them. CDR3 sequence reads: CASSATAKNIQYF. The CDR3 bases are TGTGCCAGCAGCGCGACAGCCAAAAACATTCAGTACTTC.

This rearrangement joins TRBV30 to TRBJ1-5; possibly TRBD1 for D (5 bases). This CDR3 comprises 14 residues. The V gene's germline CDR1 is GTSNPN and CDR2 SVGIG (reference sequence). V was cut by 1 base and J by 6 bases, with 13 bases left in between. DNA for the CDR3: TGTGCCTGGAGTGGGGGGGGGACGGCTCAGCCCCAGCATTTT. Encoded protein: CAWSGGGTAQPQHF.

The V and J genes are TRBV12-5 and TRBJ1-5; D is unresolved. The CDR3 runs to 13 residues. Trimming shortened V by 3 bases and J by 4 bases, and 7 bases separated the two germline ends. CDR1 is LGHNT, CDR2 FRNRAP, per germline. The DNA of the CDR3 is TGTGCTAGTGGTTTTAGCAGGAATCAGCCCCAGCATTTT. It codes for CASGFSRNQPQHF.

This clone occurred once. This chain connects TRBV5-8 to TRBJ1-3, with D unclear. The CDR3 extends over 17 amino acids. The germline V gene encodes CDR1 SGHTS and CDR2 YDEGEE. The germline V and J ends were trimmed by 0 bases and 2 bases, with 15 bases remaining between them. CDR3 loop: CASSLGFEGGTGNTIYF. CDR3 nucleotide sequence: TGTGCCAGCAGCTTGGGGTTTGAAGGCGGAACTGGAAACACCATATATTTT.

The genes are TRBV6-1 and TRBJ1-1, with 7 bases matching TRBD1. Trimming took 6 bases from V and 5 from J; bases not matched to a gene: 6. CDR1 and CDR2 (germline): MNHNS, SASEGT. CDR3 length equals 13 residues. The chain's CDR3 is CASRQGRRTEAFF. In nucleotides, the CDR3 is TGTGCCAGCAGACAGGGGCGGAGGACTGAAGCTTTCTTT.

The rearrangement links TRBV20-1 to TRBJ1-6; 7 bases line up with TRBD1. V was clipped by 7 bases and J by 7 bases; unmatched bases: 1. This CDR3 is 11 amino acids long. Germline loops: CDR1 DFQATT, CDR2 SNEGSKA (reference sequence). CDR3 sequence (DNA): TGCAGTGGACAGGGAAATTCACCCCTCCACTTT. Amino acid sequence: CSGQGNSPLHF.

The chain is built from TRBV6-1 and TRBJ2-1; 8 bases agree with TRBD1. CDR1 MNHNS and CDR2 SASEGT come from the germline V gene. J gave up 3 bases and V 2 bases, and 3 bases lay outside the gene matches. CDR3 length equals 15 residues. Here the CDR3 reads CASSELTGDYNEQFF. The CDR3 bases are TGTGCCAGCAGTGAATTGACAGGGGACTACAATGAGCAGTTCTTC.

This chain uses TRBV6-5 with TRBJ1-5; 9 bases are a match to TRBD1. V dropped 5 bases and J dropped 11; count of bases not matched to a gene: 7. Germline V gene data show CDR1 as MNHEY and CDR2 as SVGAGI. CDR3 length equals 13 residues. Here the CDR3 DNA reads TGTGCCAGCAGTAGGGGGACAGGGAGGACCCAGCATTTT. This translates into CASSRGTGRTQHF.

The chain uses TRBV15 and TRBJ1-1, with D tentatively TRBD1 (6 bases). Trimming took off 1 base at V and 8 bases at J, with 11 bases between the two ends. Germline assignment: CDR1 LNHNV and CDR2 YYDKDF (reference sequence). The CDR3 loop spans 13 amino acids. This chain's CDR3 is CATSRGRTAEAFF. CDR3 in DNA: TGTGCCACCAGCAGAGGGAGGACAGCCGAAGCTTTCTTT.